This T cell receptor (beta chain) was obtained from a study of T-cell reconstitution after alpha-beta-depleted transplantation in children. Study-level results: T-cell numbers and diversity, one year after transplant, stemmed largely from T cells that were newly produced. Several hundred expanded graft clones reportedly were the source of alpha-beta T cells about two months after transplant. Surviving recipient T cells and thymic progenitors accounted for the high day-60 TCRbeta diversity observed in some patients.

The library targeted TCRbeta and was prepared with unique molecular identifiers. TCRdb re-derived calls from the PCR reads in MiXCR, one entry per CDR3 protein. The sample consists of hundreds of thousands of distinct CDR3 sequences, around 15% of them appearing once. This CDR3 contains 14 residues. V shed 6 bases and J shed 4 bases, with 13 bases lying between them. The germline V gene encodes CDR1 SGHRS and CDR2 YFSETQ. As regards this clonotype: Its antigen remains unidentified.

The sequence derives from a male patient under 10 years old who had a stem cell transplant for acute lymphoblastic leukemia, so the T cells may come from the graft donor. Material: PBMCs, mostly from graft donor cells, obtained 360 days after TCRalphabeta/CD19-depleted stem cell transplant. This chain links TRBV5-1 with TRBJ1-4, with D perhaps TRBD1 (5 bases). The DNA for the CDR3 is TGCGCCAGCAAAGACGACAGTAATAATGAAAAACTGTTTTTT. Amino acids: CASKDDSNNEKLFF.